This T cell receptor beta chain was observed in a study of blood T cell repertoires in COVID-19 (dated by TCRdb to 2020 to 2022). Notes on the research overall: Samples from collaborators originated in the United States, Italy and Spain and spanned both the acute and convalescent phases of COVID-19. Subjects who had been exposed to COVID-19, were actively infected with it, or had recovered from it provided the deeply sampled blood TCRbeta repertoires that made up the dataset. The samples were drawn from the first 160 participants of the ongoing ImmuneRACE study and from about 1,200 subjects provided by 6 global collaborators. HLA class I and class II types, where available, came from metadata supplied by the sample provider rather than from assay-based typing. The repertoires were released in a freely available public database meant as a resource for research on the immune response to SARS-CoV-2. The prospective study material was composed of cDNA or gDNA derived from T cells, B-cell-depleted T cells, or PBMCs. The sample metadata nearly always contained a de-identified subject ID, COVID-19 status, age in years and sex.

Concerning this clone itself: Its antigen is unknown. No base-level quality is on record; no much larger clone is a single base apart.

The immunoSEQ Assay, a bias-controlled multiplex PCR, was used to amplify TCRbeta CDR3 regions from genomic DNA. The published analysis was carried out like this. The number of nucleated cells in each sample was estimated by amplification of reference gene primers within the assay. To quantify the absolute abundance of each unique TCRbeta CDR3 rearrangement, sequence reads were collapsed and filtered. For each sample, productive Simpson clonality was calculated as the square root of Simpson's diversity index across productive rearrangements. Sourced from immuneACCESS, this table was stored by TCRdb with only in-frame sequences that have V and J called. A share of the clones is absent; for the studies checked, an unresolved V gene accounts for under half, and the remainder has no known explanation. From that table come the V and J calls and clone size; the DNA was used to work out D and trimming. The sample profile shows about 300,000 clones; 75% to 90% of them were found once. The ten largest clonotypes hold over 5.5% of the sample.

General findings and caveats noted by the study authors: How much clinical and demographic metadata was included differed by source and by participant, and the metadata was provided uncurated.

At one collaborating source in Seattle, patients were enrolled during active infection and were followed longitudinally through the course of disease. Collaborating institutions collected whole blood in K2EDTA tubes following their own protocols. For TCRbeta analysis, collaborators shipped samples in one of three forms: frozen whole blood, isolated PBMCs, or DNA extracted from either of those sample types. The germline V gene (reference sequence) yields MNHEY for CDR1 and SMNVEV for CDR2. The CDR3 spans 16 residues, from the cysteine through the phenylalanine. The retained sequence is limited to the CDR3, 48 bases, with the frame set at the first base. V was cut back by 2 bases and J by 5 bases, leaving a gap of 19 bases between them.

This sequence was found in a woman between 45 and 60 years old with COVID-19, enrolled during active disease. Here the chain combines TRBV27 and TRBJ2-7; no confident D gene assignment can be made. The sample comprised peripheral blood. The CDR3 amino acid sequence is: CASSLNPVAGRNEQYF. The nucleotide sequence reads as follows: TGTGCCAGCAGTTTAAACCCGGTAGCCGGCCGGAACGAGCAGTACTTC.